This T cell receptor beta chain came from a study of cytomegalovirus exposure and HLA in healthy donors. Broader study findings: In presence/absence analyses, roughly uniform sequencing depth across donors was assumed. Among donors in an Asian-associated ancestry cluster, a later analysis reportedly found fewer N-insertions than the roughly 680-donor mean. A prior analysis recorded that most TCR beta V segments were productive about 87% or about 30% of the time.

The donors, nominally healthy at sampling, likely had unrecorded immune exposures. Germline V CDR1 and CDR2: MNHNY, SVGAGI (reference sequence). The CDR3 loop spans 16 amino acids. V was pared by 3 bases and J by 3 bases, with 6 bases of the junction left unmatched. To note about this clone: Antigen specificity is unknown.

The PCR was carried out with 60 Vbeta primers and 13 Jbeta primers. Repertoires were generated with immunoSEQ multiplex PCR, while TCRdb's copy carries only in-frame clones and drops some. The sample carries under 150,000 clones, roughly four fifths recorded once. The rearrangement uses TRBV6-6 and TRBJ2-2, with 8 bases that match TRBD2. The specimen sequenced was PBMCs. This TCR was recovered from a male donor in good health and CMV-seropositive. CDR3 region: CASSYGVAGYTGELFF. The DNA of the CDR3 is TGTGCCAGCAGTTATGGGGTAGCGGGATACACCGGGGAGCTGTTTTTT.